These T cell receptor beta chains were read from a single sample in a study of blood T cell repertoires in COVID-19. Some clones are missing from TCRdb's copy, which holds only in-frame ones; the method was immunoSEQ multiplex PCR. The sample has approximately 130,000 clones, roughly 86% seen once; the top ten hold over 10%. The sequencing sample was made of peripheral blood. These receptors were taken from a human donor in a cohort sampled during active COVID-19. The CDR3 runs from the conserved cysteine through the conserved F or W. D genes are given only for firm matches. Clone size is shown for a subset of rows, as once, few, many or a class of expanded clone.

cdr3_nt,cdr3_aa,d_call,j_call,v_call,clone_size,cdr3_length
TGTGCCAGCAGCTTTTCAGGGGCTAATGAAAAACTGTTTTTT,CASSFSGANEKLFF,.,TRBJ1-4,TRBV7-8,.,14
TGTGCCAGCAGTTTAGGGACTCGCACAGATACGCAGTATTTT,CASSLGTRTDTQYF,.,TRBJ2-3,TRBV27,once,14
TGTGCCAGCAGTTGGACAGATTACACAGATACGCAGTATTTT,CASSWTDYTDTQYF,.,TRBJ2-3,TRBV5-4,.,14
TGTGCCAGCAGCCAAGTTGGGGGGGATGAGCAGTTCTTC,CASSQVGGDEQFF,TRBD2,TRBJ2-1,TRBV14,.,13
TGTGCCAGCGGACAAACCTGGGAGCAGTACTTC,CASGQTWEQYF,.,TRBJ2-7,TRBV7-9,.,11
TGTGCCAGCAGCGTAGCTAGCGGGGGCACAGATACGCAGTATTTT,CASSVASGGTDTQYF,TRBD2,TRBJ2-3,TRBV9,.,15
TGTGCCAGTAGTATAGTAGGGGTTGAGGAGACCCAGTACTTC,CASSIVGVEETQYF,.,TRBJ2-5,TRBV19,.,14
TGTGCCAGTAGGAGACCGGGACAGATAACCACCGGGGAGCTGTTTTTT,CASRRPGQITTGELFF,TRBD1,TRBJ2-2,TRBV19,.,16
TGTGCCAGCAGCTATTCTTCGGCTAATGAAAAACTGTTTTTT,CASSYSSANEKLFF,.,TRBJ1-4,TRBV7-9,.,14
TGCGCCAGCCCCGACACCTGGCGGGCGGCTAGCACAGATACGCAGTATTTT,CASPDTWRAASTDTQYF,.,TRBJ2-3,TRBV10-1,.,17
TGTGCCAGCAGCTTGGAACTGGTCGCCGAACCCGGGGAGCTGTTTTTT,CASSLELVAEPGELFF,.,TRBJ2-2,TRBV5-4,.,16
TGTGCCAGCAGCCCAGACAGGGCAAGGTTCATGGGCTACACCTTC,CASSPDRARFMGYTF,TRBD1,TRBJ1-2,TRBV7-9,.,15
TGTGCCAGTAGTATTCCAGGCCCTGGGGATACGCAGTATTTT,CASSIPGPGDTQYF,.,TRBJ2-3,TRBV19,.,14
TGTGCCAGCAGCGCTTATGGCTACACCTTC,CASSAYGYTF,.,TRBJ1-2,TRBV9,once,10
TGTGCCAGCCTGGGCTCGAGGATGGGGGGGAGTACTGAAGCTTTCTTT,CASLGSRMGGSTEAFF,.,TRBJ1-1,TRBV7-3,.,16
TGTGCCACCAGTGATTTCCGATGGGACAGTCGAGGGGCTTTCTTT,CATSDFRWDSRGAFF,TRBD1,TRBJ1-1,TRBV24-1,.,15
TGTGCCAGCAGCCCAGCCGGGATCCTCTCCTCCTACGAGCAGTACTTC,CASSPAGILSSYEQYF,.,TRBJ2-7,TRBV7-9,few,16
TGTGCCAGCAGCGTGGGCGTGTATGGCTACACCTTC,CASSVGVYGYTF,.,TRBJ1-2,TRBV9,.,12
TGTGCCAGTCAGGGATCGTACACTGAAGCTTTCTTT,CASQGSYTEAFF,.,TRBJ1-1,TRBV6-5,.,12
TGTGCCAGCTCACCCTCGCAGGGGGCAAATGAAAAACTGTTTTTT,CASSPSQGANEKLFF,TRBD1,TRBJ1-4,TRBV18,once,15
TGCGCCAGCAGCTTGGGGGCAGGGGGCTCCTATAATTCACCCCTCCACTTT,CASSLGAGGSYNSPLHF,TRBD1,TRBJ1-6,TRBV5-1,.,17
TGCGCCAGCAGCGGGGACAGGGTGCCAGATACGCAGTATTTT,CASSGDRVPDTQYF,TRBD1,TRBJ2-3,TRBV5-1,.,14
TGTGCCAGCAGCACACGACGGGGAGATACGCAGTATTTT,CASSTRRGDTQYF,.,TRBJ2-3,TRBV9,few,13
TGTGCCAGCAGTTACCGAGGGACAGTAGCTGGAAACACCATATATTTT,CASSYRGTVAGNTIYF,TRBD1,TRBJ1-3,TRBV6-5,.,16
TGTGCCAGCAGCTTAGGCTTAGAGTACCAAGAGACCCAGTACTTC,CASSLGLEYQETQYF,.,TRBJ2-5,TRBV7-6,.,15
TGTGCCAGTAGTAGACAGTCCAATGAGCAGTTCTTC,CASSRQSNEQFF,.,TRBJ2-1,TRBV19,.,12
TGTGCCAGCAGCCCCCGGACTAGCGGGGGGGCCCCTGAGCAGTTCTTC,CASSPRTSGGAPEQFF,TRBD2,TRBJ2-1,TRBV7-9,.,16
TGTGCCAGCACCGGACTAGCGGGGTTCCAGTTCTTC,CASTGLAGFQFF,TRBD2,TRBJ2-1,TRBV6-6,.,12
TGTGCCAGCAGTGAACGAAGCGGGGGGTCGTTCGAAGATACGCAGTATTTT,CASSERSGGSFEDTQYF,TRBD2,TRBJ2-3,TRBV2,.,17
TGCGCCAGCAGCTTGGAGGGACAGGGCTCTGTGCAGTACTTC,CASSLEGQGSVQYF,TRBD1,TRBJ2-7,TRBV5-1,.,14
TGTGCCAGCAGTTCAGGGGGGAGGCACTACGAGCAGTACTTC,CASSSGGRHYEQYF,.,TRBJ2-7,TRBV6-5,.,14
TGCGCCAGCAGCCATCAGAGGGACACTGAAGCTTTCTTT,CASSHQRDTEAFF,.,TRBJ1-1,TRBV4-1,once,13
TGTGCCAGCAGCTTTCACGGGACTTCCAGCTCTGGAAACACCATATATTTT,CASSFHGTSSSGNTIYF,.,TRBJ1-3,TRBV7-9,.,17
TGTGCCAGCAGTTTGGGGCCACTCAGGGACGAGCAGTACTTC,CASSLGPLRDEQYF,.,TRBJ2-7,TRBV6-5,.,14
TGTGCCAGCAGCTTAATTGGCCACACAGATACGCAGTATTTT,CASSLIGHTDTQYF,.,TRBJ2-3,TRBV7-3,once,14
TGTGCCAGCAGCTTAGGACAGGGACAAGAGACCCAGTACTTC,CASSLGQGQETQYF,TRBD1,TRBJ2-5,TRBV7-9,.,14
TGTGCCAGCAGCCAAACTGCGTTCAGGGGGCCACAGCCCCAGCATTTT,CASSQTAFRGPQPQHF,TRBD1,TRBJ1-5,TRBV3-1/TRBV3-2,few,16
TGTGCCAGCAGCGTAGGGGTTAGCGGGGGGCCGGGGAACGAGCAGTACTTC,CASSVGVSGGPGNEQYF,TRBD2,TRBJ2-7,TRBV9,.,17
TGTGCCAGCAGCGCCGGAGGGCACATTCAGTACTTC,CASSAGGHIQYF,.,TRBJ2-4,TRBV7-9,few,12
TGTGCCAGCAGCACCGCCGGCGGGGGGGCCTACAATGAGCAGTTCTTC,CASSTAGGGAYNEQFF,TRBD2,TRBJ2-1,TRBV11-2,once,16
TGCAGCGCCGGACTAGCGGGGGCCTCCACCGGGGAGCTGTTTTTT,CSAGLAGASTGELFF,TRBD2,TRBJ2-2,TRBV29-1,.,15
TGTGCCAGCAGCGTTGCCCCGGGAAACTCTGGGGCCAACGTCCTGACTTTC,CASSVAPGNSGANVLTF,.,TRBJ2-6,TRBV9,.,17
TGCGCCAGCAGTGAGTCTGAGGGGGGGCCCGACTATGGCTACACCTTC,CASSESEGGPDYGYTF,.,TRBJ1-2,TRBV10-2,.,16
TGCGCCAGCAGCCAAGAGGAGGGTAGGACCATGAACACTGAAGCTTTCTTT,CASSQEEGRTMNTEAFF,.,TRBJ1-1,TRBV4-1,.,17
TGTGCCTGGAGTCGAAGGACAGGGGGCGGACGGATGGCTGAAGCTTTCTTT,CAWSRRTGGGRMAEAFF,TRBD1,TRBJ1-1,TRBV30,.,17
TGTGCCAGCAGTTCAAGCGGGATAAACATTCAGTACTTC,CASSSSGINIQYF,TRBD2,TRBJ2-4,TRBV6-2/TRBV6-3,.,13
TGTGCCAGTAGTAACGGACTCGGAGGGGTCTACGAGCAGTACTTC,CASSNGLGGVYEQYF,.,TRBJ2-7,TRBV19,.,15
TGTGCCTGGAGTGAGAGGGGTCCAGGGGGCAACACCATATATTTT,CAWSERGPGGNTIYF,TRBD1,TRBJ1-3,TRBV30,.,15
TGTGCCAGCAGCCAAGGACAGGAACTAGGTGAAAAACTGTTTTTT,CASSQGQELGEKLFF,TRBD1,TRBJ1-4,TRBV9,.,15
TGTGCCAGCAGTTACTCGAAACAGCCTACGGACGAGCAGTACTTC,CASSYSKQPTDEQYF,.,TRBJ2-7,TRBV6-5,.,15
TGCGCCAGCAGCCAGATCGACAGGGGGCGTGCAACTAATGAAAAACTGTTTTTT,CASSQIDRGRATNEKLFF,TRBD1,TRBJ1-4,TRBV4-1,.,18
TGTGCCAGCAGCCTGACAGGGCGGGGTTCACCCCTCCACTTT,CASSLTGRGSPLHF,TRBD1,TRBJ1-6,TRBV7-9,.,14
TGTGCCAGCAGCTTTGGGGAGGGGCTGGCATCAACCGGGGAGCTGTTTTTT,CASSFGEGLASTGELFF,TRBD2,TRBJ2-2,TRBV5-5,.,17
TGTGCCAGCAGTTTAGACAGAATGTCCTGGCGGGGGGGCCGTAGTGAGCAGTTCTTC,CASSLDRMSWRGGRSEQFF,TRBD2,TRBJ2-1,TRBV28,.,19
TGTGCCAGCAGCTTAAGTCAGGGATCCTACAATGAGCAGTTCTTC,CASSLSQGSYNEQFF,.,TRBJ2-1,TRBV7-9,.,15
TGTGCCAGCAGCCTCTATCAGACCCAGTACTTC,CASSLYQTQYF,.,TRBJ2-5,TRBV14,.,11
TGTGCCAGTAGTCCCAGGACTAGCGGGGGACAAGAGACCCAGTACTTC,CASSPRTSGGQETQYF,TRBD2,TRBJ2-5,TRBV19,.,16
TGTGCCTGGAGTCGGGGGACTGAAGCTTTCTTT,CAWSRGTEAFF,.,TRBJ1-1,TRBV30,once,11